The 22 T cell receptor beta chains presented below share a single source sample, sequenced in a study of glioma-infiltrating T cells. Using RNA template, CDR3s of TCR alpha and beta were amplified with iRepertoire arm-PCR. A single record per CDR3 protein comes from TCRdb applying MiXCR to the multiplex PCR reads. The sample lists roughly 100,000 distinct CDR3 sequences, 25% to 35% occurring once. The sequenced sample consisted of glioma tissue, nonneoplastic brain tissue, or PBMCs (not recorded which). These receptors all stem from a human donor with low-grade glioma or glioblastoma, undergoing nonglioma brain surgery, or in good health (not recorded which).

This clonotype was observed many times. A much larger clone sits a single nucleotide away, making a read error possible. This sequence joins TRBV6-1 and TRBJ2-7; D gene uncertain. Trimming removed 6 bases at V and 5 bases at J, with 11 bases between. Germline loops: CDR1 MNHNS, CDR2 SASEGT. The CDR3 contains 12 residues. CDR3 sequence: CASRIHVHEQYF. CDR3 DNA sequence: TGTGCCAGCAGGATCCACGTCCACGAGCAGTACTTC.

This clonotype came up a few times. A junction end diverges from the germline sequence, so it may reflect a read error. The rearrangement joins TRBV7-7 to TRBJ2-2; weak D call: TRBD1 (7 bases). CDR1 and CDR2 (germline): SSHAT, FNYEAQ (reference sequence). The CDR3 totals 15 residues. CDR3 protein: CASSQGGSDTGELFF. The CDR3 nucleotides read TGTGCTAGCAGCCAGGGGGGCTCGGACACCGGGGAGCTGTTTTTT.

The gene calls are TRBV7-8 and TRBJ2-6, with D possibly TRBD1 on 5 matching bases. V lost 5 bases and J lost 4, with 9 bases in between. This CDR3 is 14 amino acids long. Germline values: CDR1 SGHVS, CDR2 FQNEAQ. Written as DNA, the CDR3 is TGTGCCAGCAGCCCTGGGGCGGGGGCCAACGTCCTGACTTTC. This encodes CASSPGAGANVLTF.

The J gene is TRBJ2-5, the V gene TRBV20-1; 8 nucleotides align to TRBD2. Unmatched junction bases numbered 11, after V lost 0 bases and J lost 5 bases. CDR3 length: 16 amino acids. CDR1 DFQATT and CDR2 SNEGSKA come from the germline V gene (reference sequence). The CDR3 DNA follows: TGCAGTGCTAGAGATTACCGGGGGGGGGGAAAGGAGACCCAGTACTTC. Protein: CSARDYRGGGKETQYF.

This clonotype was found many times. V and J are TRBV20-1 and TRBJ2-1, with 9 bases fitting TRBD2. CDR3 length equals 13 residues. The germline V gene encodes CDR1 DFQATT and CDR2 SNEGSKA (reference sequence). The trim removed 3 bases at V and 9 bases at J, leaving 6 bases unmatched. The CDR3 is CSARSGGIREQFF. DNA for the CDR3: TGCAGTGCTAGGAGCGGGGGGATTCGTGAGCAGTTCTTC.

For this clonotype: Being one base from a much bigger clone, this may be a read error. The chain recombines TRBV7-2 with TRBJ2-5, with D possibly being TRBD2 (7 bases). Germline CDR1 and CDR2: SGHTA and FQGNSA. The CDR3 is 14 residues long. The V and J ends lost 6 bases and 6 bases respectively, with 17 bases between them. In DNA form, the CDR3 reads TGTGCCAGCAGACGGGGAGGGGACATAAAGACCCAGTACTTC. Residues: CASRRGGDIKTQYF.

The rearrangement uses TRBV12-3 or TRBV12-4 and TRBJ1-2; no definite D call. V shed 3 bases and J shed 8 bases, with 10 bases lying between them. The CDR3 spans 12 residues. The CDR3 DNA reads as TGTGCCAGCAGTTTTTTAGCTGGAGGCTACACCTTC. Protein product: CASSFLAGGYTF.

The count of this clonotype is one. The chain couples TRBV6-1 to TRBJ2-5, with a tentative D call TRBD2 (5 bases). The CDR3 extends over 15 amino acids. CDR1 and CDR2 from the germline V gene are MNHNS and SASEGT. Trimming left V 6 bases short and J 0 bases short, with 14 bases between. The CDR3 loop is CASRRKTTDQETQYF. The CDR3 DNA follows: TGTGCCAGCAGGAGAAAGACTACCGACCAAGAGACCCAGTACTTC.

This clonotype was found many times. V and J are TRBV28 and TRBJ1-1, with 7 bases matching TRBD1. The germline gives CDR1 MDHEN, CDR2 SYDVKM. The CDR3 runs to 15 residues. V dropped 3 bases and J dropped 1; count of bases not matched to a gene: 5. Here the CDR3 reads CASSLPGTENTEAFF. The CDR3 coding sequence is TGTGCCAGCAGTTTGCCCGGGACAGAGAACACTGAAGCTTTCTTT.

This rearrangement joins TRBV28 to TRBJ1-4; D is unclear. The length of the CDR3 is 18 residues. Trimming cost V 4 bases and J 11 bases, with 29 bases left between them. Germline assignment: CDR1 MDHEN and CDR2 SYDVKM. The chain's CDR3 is CASSSPGDSQRGPRKLFF. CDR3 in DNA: TGTGCCAGCAGTTCCCCTGGGGATTCCCAGCGCGGACCCCGTAAACTGTTTTTT.

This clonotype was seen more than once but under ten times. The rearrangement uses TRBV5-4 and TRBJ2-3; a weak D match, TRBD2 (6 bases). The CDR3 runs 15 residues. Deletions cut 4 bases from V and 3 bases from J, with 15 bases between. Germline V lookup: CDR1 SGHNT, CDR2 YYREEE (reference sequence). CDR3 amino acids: CASSPGLARTDTQYF. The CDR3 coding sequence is TGTGCCAGCAGCCCCGGCCTAGCGAGAACAGATACGCAGTATTTT.

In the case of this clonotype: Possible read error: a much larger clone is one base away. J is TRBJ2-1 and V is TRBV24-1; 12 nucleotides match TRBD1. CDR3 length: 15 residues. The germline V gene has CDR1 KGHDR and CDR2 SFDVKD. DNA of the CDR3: TGTGCCACCAGTGGCTCCGGGACAGGGGGCAGTGAGCAGCTCTTC. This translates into CATSGSGTGGSEQLF.

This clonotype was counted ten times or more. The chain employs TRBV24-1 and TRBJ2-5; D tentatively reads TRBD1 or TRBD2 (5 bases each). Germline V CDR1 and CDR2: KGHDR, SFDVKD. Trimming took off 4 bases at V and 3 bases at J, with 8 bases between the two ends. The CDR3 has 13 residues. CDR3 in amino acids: CATSEGTEETQYF. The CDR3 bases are TGTGCCACCAGTGAGGGGACGGAAGAGACCCAGTACTTC.

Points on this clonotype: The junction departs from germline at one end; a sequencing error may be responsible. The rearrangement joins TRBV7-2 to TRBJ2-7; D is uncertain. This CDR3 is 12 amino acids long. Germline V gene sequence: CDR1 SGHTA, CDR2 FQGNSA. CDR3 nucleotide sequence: TGTGCCAGAAGCTTAGCTGGCTACGAGCAGTACTTC. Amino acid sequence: CARSLAGYEQYF.

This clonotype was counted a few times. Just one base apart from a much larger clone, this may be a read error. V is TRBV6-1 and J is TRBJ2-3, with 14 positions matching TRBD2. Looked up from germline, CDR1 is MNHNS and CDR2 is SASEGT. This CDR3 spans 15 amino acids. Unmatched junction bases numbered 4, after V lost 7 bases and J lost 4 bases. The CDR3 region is CASTGTSGSPDTQYF. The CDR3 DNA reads TGTGCCAGCACCGGGACTAGCGGGAGCCCAGATACGCAGTATTTT.

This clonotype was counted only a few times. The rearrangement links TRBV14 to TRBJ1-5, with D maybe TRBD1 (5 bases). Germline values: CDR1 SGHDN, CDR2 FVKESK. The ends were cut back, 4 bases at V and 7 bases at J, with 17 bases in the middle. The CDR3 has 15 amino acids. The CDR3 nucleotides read TGTGCCAGCAGCCCCTTGGGGACTCCTGGCCAGCCCCAGCATTTT. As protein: CASSPLGTPGQPQHF.

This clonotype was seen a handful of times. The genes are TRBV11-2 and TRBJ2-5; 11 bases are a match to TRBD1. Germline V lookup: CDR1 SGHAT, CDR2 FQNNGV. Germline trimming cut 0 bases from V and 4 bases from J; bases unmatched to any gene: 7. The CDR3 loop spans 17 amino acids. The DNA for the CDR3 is TGTGCCAGCAGCTTAGACGGACAGGGGGCAGGAGGAGAGACCCAGTACTTC. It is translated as CASSLDGQGAGGETQYF.

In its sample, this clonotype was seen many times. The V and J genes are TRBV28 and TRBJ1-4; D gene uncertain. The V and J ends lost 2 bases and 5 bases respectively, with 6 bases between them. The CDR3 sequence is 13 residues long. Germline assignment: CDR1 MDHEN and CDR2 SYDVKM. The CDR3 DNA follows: TGTGCCAGCAGTTTAACGCGAAATGAAAAACTGTTTTTT. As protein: CASSLTRNEKLFF.

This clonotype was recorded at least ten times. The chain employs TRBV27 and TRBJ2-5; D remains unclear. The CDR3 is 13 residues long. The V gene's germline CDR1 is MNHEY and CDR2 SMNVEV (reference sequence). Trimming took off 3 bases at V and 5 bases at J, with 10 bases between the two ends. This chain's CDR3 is CASSFTRWETQYF. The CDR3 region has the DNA TGTGCCAGCAGTTTTACAAGGTGGGAGACCCAGTACTTC.

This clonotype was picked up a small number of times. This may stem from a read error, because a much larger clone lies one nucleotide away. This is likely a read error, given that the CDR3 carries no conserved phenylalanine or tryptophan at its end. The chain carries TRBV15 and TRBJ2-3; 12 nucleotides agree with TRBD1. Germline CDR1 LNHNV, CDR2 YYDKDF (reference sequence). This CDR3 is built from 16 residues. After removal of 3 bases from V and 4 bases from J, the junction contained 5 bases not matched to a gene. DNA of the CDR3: TGTGCCACCAGCAGCGGGACAGGGGGCAAGGCAGATACGCAGTATTCT. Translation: CATSSGTGGKADTQYS.

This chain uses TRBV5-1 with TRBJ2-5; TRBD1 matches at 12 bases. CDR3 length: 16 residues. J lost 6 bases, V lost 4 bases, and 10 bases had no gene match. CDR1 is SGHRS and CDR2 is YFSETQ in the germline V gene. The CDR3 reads CASSISGTGGMKTQYF. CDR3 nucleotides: TGCGCCAGCAGCATTTCCGGGACAGGGGGCATGAAGACCCAGTACTTC. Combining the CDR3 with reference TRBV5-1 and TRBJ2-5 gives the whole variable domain KAGVTQTPRYLIKTRGQQVTLSCSPISGHRSVSWYQQTPGQGLQFLFEYFSETQRNKGNFPGRFSGRQFSNSRSEMNVSTLELGDSALYLCASSISGTGGMKTQYFGPGTRLLVL.

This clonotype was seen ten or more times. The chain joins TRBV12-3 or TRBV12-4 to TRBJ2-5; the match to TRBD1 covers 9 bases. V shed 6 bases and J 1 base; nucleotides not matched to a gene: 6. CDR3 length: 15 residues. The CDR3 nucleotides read TGTGCCAGCAGGTTACAGGGGGCAGCCCAAGAGACCCAGTACTTC. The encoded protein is CASRLQGAAQETQYF.